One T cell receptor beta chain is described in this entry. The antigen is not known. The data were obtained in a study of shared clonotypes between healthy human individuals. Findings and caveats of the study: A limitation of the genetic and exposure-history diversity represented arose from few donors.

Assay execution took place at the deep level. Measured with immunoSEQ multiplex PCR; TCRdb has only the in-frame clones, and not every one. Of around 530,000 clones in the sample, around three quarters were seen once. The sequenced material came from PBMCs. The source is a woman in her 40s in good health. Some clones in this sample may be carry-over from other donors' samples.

The CDR3: CASGRHADTQYF. CDR3 nucleotide sequence: TGTGCCAGCGGAAGACATGCAGATACGCAGTATTTT. V and J are TRBV21-1 and TRBJ2-3; the table's D call of TRBD1 was not tested on the DNA. TRBV21-1 counts as a pseudogene. The CDR3 is 12 residues long.